The clone carrying this T cell receptor (beta chain) turned up a few times. Its antigen is not identified. The source of the sample is a study of cytomegalovirus exposure and HLA in healthy donors. The length of the CDR3 is 14 residues. V lost 4 bases to trimming and J lost 4 bases, with 13 bases between them. Germline assignment: CDR1 LNHDA and CDR2 SQIVND (reference sequence). Whole-study findings and limits: Later genetic work tied a missense DCLRE1C variant to beta-chain V and J trimming. Later analysis identified several of the most significant clusters that appeared linked to common viral pathogens.

The PCR was carried out with 60 Vbeta primers and 13 Jbeta primers. Assay: immunoSEQ multiplex PCR; the TCRdb copy retains only in-frame clones and omits some. The table has 120,000 or so clones, 80% seen once. The sample was PBMCs. The rearrangement uses TRBV19 and TRBJ1-1; a possible D gene is TRBD1 (6 bases). This sequence originates from a man younger than 40 in good health and CMV-seropositive. CDR3 loop: CASSTLQGITEAFF. As DNA, the CDR3 is TGTGCCAGTAGTACCCTACAGGGTATCACTGAAGCTTTCTTT.